This T cell receptor (beta chain) emerged from a study of a mutant IDH1 vaccine in newly diagnosed glioma. The wider study: The study gave patients eight vaccinations in weeks 1, 3, 5, 7, 11, 15, 19, 23. Onset of vaccination occurred 4-6 weeks following radiotherapy alone, or with temozolomide cycles. A roughly 62% male, about 40% female split and a mean age of about 40 years characterized treated patients.

Time point here: week 5, during vaccination. Each vaccine dose was 300 ug of mutant IDH1 20-mer peptide, with topical imiquimod. Germline CDR1 reads LNHDA; CDR2 reads SQIVND (reference sequence). The trim removed 6 bases at V and 0 bases at J, leaving 9 bases unmatched. The CDR3 runs to 16 residues. Comment on this clone: Its matching antigen is unknown.

Using immunoSEQ multiplex PCR, the repertoire was profiled, and TCRdb retains in-frame clones only, with some absent. The table has about 40,000 clones, 80% to 95% seen once; the top ten hold 2% to 3%. This clonotype was obtained from a man aged 45 to 65 with glioma. This rearrangement joins TRBV19 to TRBJ1-1; 8 bases fit TRBD1. The sequenced sample was PBMCs, obtained from a glioma patient whose treatment included an IDH1 peptide vaccine. Written as DNA, the CDR3 is TGTGCCAGTAGCCGACAGGGGCTACAAATGAACACTGAAGCTTTCTTT. Amino acid sequence: CASSRQGLQMNTEAFF.